Below are 23 T cell receptor beta chains sequenced from a single sample in a study of T cells after yellow fever vaccination. One entry per CDR3 protein results from TCRdb running MiXCR on the 5' RACE reads. The top ten clones hold roughly 13% of a sample with 500,000 to 700,000 distinct CDR3 sequences, 15% to 20% of them seen once. The specimen was PBMCs, collected 15 days after the yellow fever booster vaccination. These receptors were obtained from a young man who received the YFV17D yellow fever vaccine.

This sequence joins TRBV5-5 and TRBJ2-2, with 11 bases lining up with TRBD2. Per the germline V gene, CDR1 is SGHKS and CDR2 is YYEKEE (reference sequence). V shed 3 bases and J 6 bases; nucleotides not matched to a gene: 4. This CDR3 comprises 15 residues. The CDR3 DNA follows: TGTGCCAGCAGCTCGACTAGCGGGACTGCCGGGGAGCTGTTTTTT. This encodes CASSSTSGTAGELFF.

This clonotype was counted only a few times. The chain is built from TRBV7-9 and TRBJ2-7, with no clear D. The CDR3 runs 13 residues. The ends were cut back, 5 bases at V and 0 bases at J, with 8 bases in the middle. In germline, CDR1 is SEHNR, CDR2 FQNEAQ (reference sequence). CDR3 bases: TGTGCCAGCAGCAATCCCCTCTCCTACGAGCAGTACTTC. As protein: CASSNPLSYEQYF.

This clonotype occurred a few times. V usage is TRBV7-2 and J usage is TRBJ2-2; no definite D call. The V and J ends lost 1 base and 1 base respectively, with 10 bases between them. This CDR3 is built from 16 residues. Germline-derived CDR1 and CDR2 are SGHTA and FQGNSA. CDR3 sequence (DNA): TGTGCCAGCAGCTTAGGGGTTGTGTGGAACACCGGGGAGCTGTTTTTT. Translating it yields CASSLGVVWNTGELFF. Based on the CDR3 plus reference TRBV7-2 and TRBJ2-2, the full variable domain is GAGVSQSPSNKVTEKGKDVELRCDPISGHTALYWYRQSLGQGLEFLIYFQGNSAPDKSGLPSDRFSAERTGGSVSTLTIQRTQQEDSAVYLCASSLGVVWNTGELFFGEGSRLTVL.

This clonotype showed up just a few times. The V gene is TRBV20-1, the J gene TRBJ1-5; D is uncertain. The CDR3 is 15 residues long. From germline, CDR1 is DFQATT and CDR2 SNEGSKA (reference sequence). Trimming shortened V by 1 base and J by 3 bases, and 13 bases separated the two germline ends. The chain's CDR3 is CSARVPGLPNQPQHF. CDR3 DNA: TGCAGTGCTAGAGTCCCAGGACTCCCCAATCAGCCCCAGCATTTT.

This clonotype was observed a few times. This sequence joins TRBV12-3 or TRBV12-4 and TRBJ2-7; 9 positions match TRBD2. The CDR3 runs 13 residues. V gave up 6 bases and J gave up 4 bases; unmatched junction bases: 4. CDR3 sequence reads: CASRSSGTYEQYF. CDR3 nucleotides: TGTGCCAGCAGGTCTAGCGGGACGTACGAGCAGTACTTC.

This clonotype came up a few times. This chain joins TRBV10-3 and TRBJ2-3; TRBD2 agrees at 11 bases. J lost 6 bases, V lost 5 bases, and 4 bases had no gene match. Per the germline V gene, CDR1 is ENHRY and CDR2 is SYGVKD. The CDR3 totals 14 residues. CDR3 loop: CAISLAGGSDTQYF. CDR3 DNA: TGTGCCATCAGTTTAGCGGGAGGGTCGGATACGCAGTATTTT.

The chain couples TRBV4-1 to TRBJ2-7; the D is unclear. This CDR3 has 15 amino acids. V was cut by 3 bases and J by 0 bases, with 12 bases left in between. Germline V gene lookup returns CDR1 MGHRA and CDR2 YSYEKL. The CDR3 sequence: CASSQDDRSSYEQYF. CDR3 in DNA: TGCGCCAGCAGCCAGGACGACCGTAGCTCCTACGAGCAGTACTTC.

This clonotype was counted a few times. CDR3: CASSPRGGEKETQYF. As DNA, the CDR3 is TGTGCCAGCAGCCCACGGGGGGGTGAGAAAGAGACCCAGTACTTC. V usage is TRBV7-2 and J usage is TRBJ2-5; TRBD2 matches 8 bases. This CDR3 comprises 15 residues. Germline V gene sequence: CDR1 SGHTA, CDR2 FQGNSA. The V gene end was trimmed by 5 bases and the J gene end by 3 bases; junction bases not matched to a gene: 8.

The table lists this clonotype with a few counts. The gene calls are TRBV29-1 and TRBJ1-1; 9 bases are a match to TRBD1. V gave up 3 bases and J gave up 10 bases; unmatched junction bases: 6. The germline V gene encodes CDR1 SQVTM and CDR2 ANQGSEA. The CDR3 totals 12 residues. This chain's CDR3 is CSVEETGGGAFF. CDR3 nucleotide sequence: TGCAGCGTTGAGGAGACAGGGGGAGGAGCTTTCTTT.

The rearrangement joins TRBV19 to TRBJ1-4; D is unclear. Germline V lookup: CDR1 LNHDA, CDR2 SQIVND (reference sequence). Trimming stripped 5 bases from V and 0 bases from J, with 13 bases between. This CDR3 has 16 amino acids. CDR3 amino acids: CASSEHRWATNEKLFF. The CDR3 DNA sequence: TGTGCCAGTAGTGAACATCGTTGGGCAACTAATGAAAAACTGTTTTTT.

Only a few counts were recorded for this clonotype. The chain has TRBV7-7 and TRBJ2-1; TRBD1 matches 10 bases. V trimming: 6 bases; J trimming: 4 bases; junction bases outside the gene matches: 6. This CDR3 has 15 amino acids. CDR1 is SSHAT and CDR2 is FNYEAQ in the germline V gene (reference sequence). The chain's CDR3 is CASSKGQGGYNEQFF. CDR3 DNA: TGTGCCAGCAGTAAAGGACAGGGGGGATACAATGAGCAGTTCTTC.

The chain couples TRBV20-1 to TRBJ2-1, with 8 bases identical to TRBD1. CDR3 length: 13 residues. Germline CDR1 DFQATT, CDR2 SNEGSKA (reference sequence). Losses at the gene ends were 0 bases for V and 9 bases for J; bases not matched to a gene: 4. CDR3: CSAREFGTGEQFF. DNA of the CDR3: TGCAGTGCTAGAGAGTTCGGGACAGGTGAGCAGTTCTTC.

As concerns this clonotype: One end of the junction fails to match germline, which may point to a read error. The chain has TRBV4-3 and TRBJ1-4, with D perhaps TRBD1 (5 bases). CDR3 length: 13 residues. Germline V gives CDR1 LGHNA, CDR2 YSLEER. CDR3 nucleotides: TGCGCCAGCAGCCAAGAGAGACAGACCGTCTTATATTTT. It translates to CASSQERQTVLYF.

This clonotype was counted only a few times. The chain carries TRBV7-2 and TRBJ2-1; the match to TRBD2 covers 10 bases. The CDR3 totals 15 residues. Germline values: CDR1 SGHTA, CDR2 FQGNSA. The J segment lost 12 bases and the V segment lost 2 bases, leaving 10 bases of the junction unmatched. CDR3 nucleotide sequence: TGTGCCAGCAGCTTACGCTTGGCTAGCGGGGGCGGGCAGTTCTTC. This translates into CASSLRLASGGGQFF.

This sequence joins TRBV3-1 and TRBJ1-3; 7 bases are shared with TRBD1. Trimming at V came to 4 bases and at J to 0 bases, leaving 0 bases not matched to a gene. This CDR3 has 14 residues. Germline V gene data show CDR1 as LGHDT and CDR2 as YNNKEL (reference sequence). CDR3 in amino acids: CASSRDSSGNTIYF. In DNA form, the CDR3 reads TGTGCCAGCAGCCGGGACAGCTCTGGAAACACCATATATTTT.

The V gene is TRBV5-6, the J gene TRBJ1-1; 7 bases are a match to TRBD1. CDR3 length: 15 amino acids. CDR1 is SGHDT and CDR2 is YYEEEE in the germline V gene. V was clipped by 4 bases and J by 4 bases; unmatched bases: 10. The CDR3 DNA is TGTGCCAGCAGCCGTCAGGGGGGCGAGGGCACTGAAGCTTTCTTT. It translates to CASSRQGGEGTEAFF. Filled out from reference TRBV5-6 and TRBJ1-1, the complete variable domain reads DAGVTQSPTHLIKTRGQQVTLRCSPKSGHDTVSWYQQALGQGPQFIFQYYEEEERQRGNFPDRFSGHQFPNYSSELNVNALLLGDSALYLCASSRQGGEGTEAFFGQGTRLTVV.

The rearrangement joins TRBV7-8 to TRBJ2-1; D might be TRBD2 (6 bases). Between the trimmed V and J ends, which lost 1 base and 8 bases, there was a span of 15 bases. The CDR3 covers 15 residues. The germline V gene has CDR1 SGHVS and CDR2 FQNEAQ. The CDR3 region is CASSLGAGTGDEQFF. CDR3 bases: TGTGCCAGCAGCTTAGGGGCGGGAACCGGCGATGAGCAGTTCTTC.

The chain employs TRBV12-3 or TRBV12-4 and TRBJ1-6; 8 bases are shared with TRBD1. J was trimmed by 6 bases and V by 6 bases; bases with no gene match: 7. This CDR3 is built from 15 residues. The DNA of the CDR3 is TGTGCCAGCAGCCCGACGGGACAGGCTAATTCACCCCTCCACTTT. Translation gives CASSPTGQANSPLHF.

This chain uses TRBV20-1 with TRBJ2-5; D not resolved. This CDR3 is 14 amino acids long. Germline values: CDR1 DFQATT, CDR2 SNEGSKA (reference sequence). V lost 1 base and J 3 bases, leaving 12 bases between the germline ends. The chain's CDR3 is CSARVPTSKETQYF. The CDR3 coding sequence is TGCAGTGCTAGAGTTCCGACTTCGAAAGAGACCCAGTACTTC.

The J gene is TRBJ2-3, the V gene TRBV14; the match to TRBD2 covers 11 bases. Germline lookup yields CDR1 SGHDN and CDR2 FVKESK. V shed 3 bases and J 4 bases; nucleotides not matched to a gene: 6. CDR3 length equals 16 residues. The CDR3 here is CASSHRSGRGPDTQYF. Here the CDR3 DNA reads TGTGCCAGCAGCCACCGTAGCGGGAGGGGTCCAGATACGCAGTATTTT.

This rearrangement joins TRBV10-3 to TRBJ2-3, with 13 nucleotides matching TRBD2. CDR3 size: 15 residues. Trimming took 6 bases from V and 4 from J; bases not matched to a gene: 4. The germline V gene has CDR1 ENHRY and CDR2 SYGVKD. The CDR3 sequence: CAIRQGLAGADTQYF. The CDR3 region has the DNA TGTGCCATCAGACAAGGACTAGCGGGAGCAGATACGCAGTATTTT.

The chain has TRBV4-2 and TRBJ2-5; D is undetermined. Germline V gives CDR1 LGHNA, CDR2 YNFKEQ. The CDR3 is 15 residues long. The germline V and J ends were trimmed by 0 bases and 1 base, with 9 bases remaining between them. The CDR3 spells CASSQDGPPQETQYF. The CDR3 DNA follows: TGTGCCAGCAGCCAAGACGGCCCTCCCCAAGAGACCCAGTACTTC.

This clonotype has only a few counts. The chain uses TRBV5-5 and TRBJ2-1; the match to TRBD1 covers 10 bases. CDR1 and CDR2 from the germline V gene are SGHKS and YYEKEE (reference sequence). With 5 bases clipped from V and 6 bases from J, the junction kept 8 bases outside the gene matches. The CDR3 is 15 amino acids. CDR3 loop: CASSPGTGVINEQFF. CDR3 in DNA: TGTGCCAGCAGTCCCGGGACAGGGGTCATCAATGAGCAGTTCTTC.